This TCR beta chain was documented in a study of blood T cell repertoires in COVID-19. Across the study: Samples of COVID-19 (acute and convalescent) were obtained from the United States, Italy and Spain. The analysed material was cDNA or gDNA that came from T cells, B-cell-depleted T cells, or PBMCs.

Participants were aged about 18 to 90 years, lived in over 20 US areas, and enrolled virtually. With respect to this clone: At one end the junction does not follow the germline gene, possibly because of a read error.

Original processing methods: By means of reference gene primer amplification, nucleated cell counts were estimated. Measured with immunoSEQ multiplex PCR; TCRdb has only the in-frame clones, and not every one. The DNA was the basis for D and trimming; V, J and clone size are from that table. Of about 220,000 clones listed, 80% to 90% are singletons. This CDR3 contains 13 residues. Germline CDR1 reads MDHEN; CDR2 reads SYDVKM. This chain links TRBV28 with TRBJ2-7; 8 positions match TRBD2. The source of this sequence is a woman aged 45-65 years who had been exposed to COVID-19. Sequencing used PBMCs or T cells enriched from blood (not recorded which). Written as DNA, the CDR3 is TGTGCCGGCAGCCGCGGGGGGCCCTACGAGCAGTACTTC. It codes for CAGSRGGPYEQYF. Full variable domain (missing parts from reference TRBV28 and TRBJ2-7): DVKVTQSSRYLVKRTGEKVFLECVQDMDHENMFWYRQDPGLGLRLIYFSYDVKMKEKGDIPEGYSVSREKKERFSLILESASTNQTSMYLCAGSRGGPYEQYFGPGTRLTVT.